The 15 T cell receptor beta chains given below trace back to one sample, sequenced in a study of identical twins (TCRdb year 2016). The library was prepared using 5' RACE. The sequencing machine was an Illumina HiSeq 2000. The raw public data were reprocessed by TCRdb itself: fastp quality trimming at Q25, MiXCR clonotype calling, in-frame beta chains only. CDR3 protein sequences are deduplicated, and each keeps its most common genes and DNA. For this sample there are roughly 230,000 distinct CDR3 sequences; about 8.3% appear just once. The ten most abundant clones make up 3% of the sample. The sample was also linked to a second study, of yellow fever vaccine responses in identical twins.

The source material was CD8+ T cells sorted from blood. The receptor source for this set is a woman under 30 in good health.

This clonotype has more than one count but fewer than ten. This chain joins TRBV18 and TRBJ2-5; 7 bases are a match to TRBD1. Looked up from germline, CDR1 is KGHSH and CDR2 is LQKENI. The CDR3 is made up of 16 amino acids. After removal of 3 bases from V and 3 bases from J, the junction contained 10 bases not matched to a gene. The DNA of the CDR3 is TGTGCCAGCTCACCCGTAGAGGGGGCGGTTGAAGAGACCCAGTACTTC. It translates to CASSPVEGAVEETQYF. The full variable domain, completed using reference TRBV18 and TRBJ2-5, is NAGVMQNPRHLVRRRGQEARLRCSPMKGHSHVYWYRQLPEEGLKFMVYLQKENIIDESGMPKERFSAEFPKEGPSILRIQQVVRGDSAAYFCASSPVEGAVEETQYFGPGTRLLVL.

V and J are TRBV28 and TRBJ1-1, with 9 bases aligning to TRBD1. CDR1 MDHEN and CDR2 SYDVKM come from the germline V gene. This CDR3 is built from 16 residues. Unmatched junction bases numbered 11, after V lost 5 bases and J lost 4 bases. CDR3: CASSMGQGYSSTEAFF. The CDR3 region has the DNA TGTGCCAGCAGTATGGGACAGGGATACTCCTCCACTGAAGCTTTCTTT.

The CDR3 DNA reads TGTGCCAGCAGCTTGGTCAGGGACTCTGGGGCCAACGTCCTGACTTTC. This sequence encodes CASSLVRDSGANVLTF. The chain recombines TRBV7-9 with TRBJ2-6; tentatively, D is TRBD1 (5 bases). V gave up 3 bases and J gave up 0 bases, with 9 bases separating them. This CDR3 has 16 amino acids. From germline, CDR1 is SEHNR and CDR2 FQNEAQ (reference sequence).

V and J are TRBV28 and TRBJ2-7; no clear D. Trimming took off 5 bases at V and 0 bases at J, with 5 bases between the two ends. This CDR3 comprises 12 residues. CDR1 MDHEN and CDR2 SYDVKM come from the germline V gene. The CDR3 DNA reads TGTGCCAGCAGTATGTTCTCCTACGAGCAGTACTTC. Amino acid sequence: CASSMFSYEQYF.

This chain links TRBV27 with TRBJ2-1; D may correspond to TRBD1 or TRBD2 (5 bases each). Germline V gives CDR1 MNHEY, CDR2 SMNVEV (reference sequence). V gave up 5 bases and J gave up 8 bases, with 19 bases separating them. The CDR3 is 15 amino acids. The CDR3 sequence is CASSLSLGTHHEQFF. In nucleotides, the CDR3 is TGTGCCAGCAGTCTCTCCCTAGGGACCCACCATGAGCAGTTCTTC.

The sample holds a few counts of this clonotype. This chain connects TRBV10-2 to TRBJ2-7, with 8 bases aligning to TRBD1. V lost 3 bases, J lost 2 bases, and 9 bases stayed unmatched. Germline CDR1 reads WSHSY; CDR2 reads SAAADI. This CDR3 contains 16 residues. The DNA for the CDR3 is TGCGCCAGCAGTGACATGGGACAGGAAACCCCCTACGAGCAGTACTTC. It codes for CASSDMGQETPYEQYF.

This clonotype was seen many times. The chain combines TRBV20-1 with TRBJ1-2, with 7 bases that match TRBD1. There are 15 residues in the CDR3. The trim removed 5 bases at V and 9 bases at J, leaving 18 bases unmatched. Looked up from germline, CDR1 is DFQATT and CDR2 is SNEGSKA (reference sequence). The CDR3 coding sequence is TGCAGTGCTCTAGCCGGGACAGTGGATTGGGATAGCTACACCTTC. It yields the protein CSALAGTVDWDSYTF.

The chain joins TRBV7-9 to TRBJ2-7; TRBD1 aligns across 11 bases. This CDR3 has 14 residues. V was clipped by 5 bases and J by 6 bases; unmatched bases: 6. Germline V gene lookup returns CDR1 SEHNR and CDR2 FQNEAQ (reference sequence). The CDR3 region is CASSLIGQGAEQYF. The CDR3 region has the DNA TGTGCCAGCAGCCTGATCGGACAGGGGGCCGAGCAGTACTTC.

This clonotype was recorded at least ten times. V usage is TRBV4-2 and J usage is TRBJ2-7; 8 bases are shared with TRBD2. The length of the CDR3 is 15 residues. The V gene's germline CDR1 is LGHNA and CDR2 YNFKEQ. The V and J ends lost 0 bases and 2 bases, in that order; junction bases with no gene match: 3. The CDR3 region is CASSQESGGPYEQYF. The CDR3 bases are TGTGCCAGCAGCCAAGAATCGGGAGGGCCCTACGAGCAGTACTTC.

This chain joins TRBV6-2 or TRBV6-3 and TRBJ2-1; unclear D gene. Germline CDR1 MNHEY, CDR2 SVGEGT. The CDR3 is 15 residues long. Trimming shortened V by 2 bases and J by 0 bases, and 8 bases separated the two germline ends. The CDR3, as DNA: TGTGCCAGCAGTTACAAGGCTAGCTCCTACAATGAGCAGTTCTTC. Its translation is CASSYKASSYNEQFF.

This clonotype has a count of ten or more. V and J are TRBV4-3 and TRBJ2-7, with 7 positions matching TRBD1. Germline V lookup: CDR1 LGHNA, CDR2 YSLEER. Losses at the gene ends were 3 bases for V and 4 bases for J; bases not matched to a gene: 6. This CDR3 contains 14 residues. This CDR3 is CASSHRRQGYEQYF. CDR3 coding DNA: TGCGCCAGCAGCCACCGAAGACAGGGTTACGAGCAGTACTTC.

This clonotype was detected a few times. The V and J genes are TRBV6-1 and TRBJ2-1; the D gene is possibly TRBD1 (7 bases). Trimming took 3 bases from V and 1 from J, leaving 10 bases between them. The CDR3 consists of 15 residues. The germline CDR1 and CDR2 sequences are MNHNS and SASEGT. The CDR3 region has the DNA TGTGCCAGCAGTGAGCAGGGGGGTTCCTACAATGAGCAGTTCTTC. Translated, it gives CASSEQGGSYNEQFF.

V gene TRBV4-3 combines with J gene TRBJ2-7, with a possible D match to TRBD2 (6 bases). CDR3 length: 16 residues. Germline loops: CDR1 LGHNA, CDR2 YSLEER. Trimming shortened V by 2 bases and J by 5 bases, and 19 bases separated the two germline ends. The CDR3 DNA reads TGCGCCAGCAGCCAATCCGGGAGTACTGTAGGCGACGAGCAGTACTTC. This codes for CASSQSGSTVGDEQYF.

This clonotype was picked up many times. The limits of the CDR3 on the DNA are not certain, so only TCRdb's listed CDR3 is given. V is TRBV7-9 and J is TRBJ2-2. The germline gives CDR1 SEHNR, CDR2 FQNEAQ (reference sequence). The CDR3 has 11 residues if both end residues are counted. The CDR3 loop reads CASLRAGELFF.

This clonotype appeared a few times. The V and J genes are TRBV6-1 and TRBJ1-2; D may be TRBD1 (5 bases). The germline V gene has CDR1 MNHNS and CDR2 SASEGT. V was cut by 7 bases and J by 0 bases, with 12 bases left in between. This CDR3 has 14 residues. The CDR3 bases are TGTGCCAGCAAGGACACGGACGCTAACTATGGCTACACCTTC. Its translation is CASKDTDANYGYTF.